This T cell receptor beta chain came from a study of T cell repertoires in cytomegalovirus infection. Study-wide results and limits: Identification of carriers of CMV plus the relevant HLA was performed using cumulative public TCR beta family frequency.

TCRdb called the reads again in MiXCR, with one record for every CDR3 protein. The sample includes a few hundred thousand distinct CDR3 sequences, approximately 17% of them seen just once. Trimming cost V 10 bases and J 3 bases, with 22 bases left between them. The CDR3 length is 15 residues. Germline V gives CDR1 SGHDN, CDR2 FVKESK. This clonotype turned up a few times. Its target is not known. V usage is TRBV14 and J usage is TRBJ2-7, with D perhaps assigned TRBD1 or TRBD2 (5 bases each). The sequence was obtained from a human donor in good health (CMV status not recorded). Some clones in this sample may be carry-over from other donors' samples. Sequencing input: CD8+ T cells from PBMCs. The CDR3 sequence: CATTRDRVSFYEQYF. CDR3 sequence (DNA): TGTGCCACCACTCGGGACCGGGTATCGTTCTACGAGCAGTACTTC.